A single T cell receptor beta chain is shown here with its context. Its antigen is undetermined. The data were taken from a study of CXCR3-negative and CXCR3-positive naive CD8 T cells. Study background: Sequencing yielded approximately 150 million TRB reads, roughly 1.5 +/- 0.3 million per library. General study findings and limits: Naive subsets showed comparable surface CD5, and TCR interaction strength was also inferred from TRB CDR3 physicochemistry.

By phenotype, naive CD8+ T cells were CD45RO-CCR7+CD27+CD95-. This CDR3 comprises 13 residues. Germline V gene data show CDR1 as SQVTM and CDR2 as ANQGSEA. All TRB cDNA libraries came from 5' RACE performed with UMI labels. From its re-call of the 5' RACE reads, TCRdb lists each CDR3 protein once, without DNA. In total, the table holds about 5,500 distinct CDR3 sequences. The sequenced sample was naive CXCR3- CD8+ T cells from blood. Subset indicated: CD45RO-CCR7+CD27+CD95- naive CD8+ T cells lacking CXCR3 (TNR3-). The genes are TRBV29-1 and TRBJ2-5; TCRdb indicates TRBD1, and absent DNA this call remains unverified. This sequence was found in a human donor in good health. Some clones in this sample may be carry-over from other donors' samples. CDR3 region: CSVWGGIQETQYF.